The 6 T cell receptor beta chains reported below all come from one sample, sequenced in a study of cytomegalovirus exposure and HLA in healthy donors. Primers included in the PCR were 60 Vbeta and 13 Jbeta primers. Produced via immunoSEQ multiplex PCR; TCRdb's table is partial and in-frame only. The sample carries approximately 100,000 clones, around 77% recorded once. Material: PBMCs. The receptors shown here come from a man aged 35-49 years in good health and CMV-seropositive.

This clone has just a few counts. J is TRBJ1-5 and V is TRBV4-3; D call uncertain. The ends were cut back, 1 base at V and 5 bases at J, with 6 bases in the middle. Germline V lookup: CDR1 LGHNA, CDR2 YSLEER. The CDR3 has 13 residues. For the CDR3, the DNA is TGCGCCAGCAGCCAAGCTTCGGATCAGCCCCAGCATTTT. Its translation: CASSQASDQPQHF.

This sequence joins TRBV18 and TRBJ1-2; a weak D match, TRBD1 (6 bases). Trimming removed 2 bases at V and 5 bases at J, with 12 bases between. This CDR3 comprises 14 residues. The V gene's germline CDR1 is KGHSH and CDR2 LQKENI. The CDR3 bases are TGTGCCAGCTCACCAACAGGGATGGAATATGGCTACACCTTC. It specifies CASSPTGMEYGYTF.

V usage is TRBV30 and J usage is TRBJ1-1; 10 nucleotides match TRBD1. The CDR3 is made up of 16 amino acids. Germline V lookup: CDR1 GTSNPN, CDR2 SVGIG (reference sequence). The V segment lost 2 bases and the J segment 7 bases; nucleotides outside the gene matches: 13. Here the CDR3 DNA reads TGTGCCTGGAGTTCGACCCCGGGACAGGGGATCCTTGAAGCTTTCTTT. It encodes CAWSSTPGQGILEAFF.

The table lists this clone with a count of one. The chain carries TRBV5-1 and TRBJ2-1; TRBD2 aligns across 8 bases. The CDR3 covers 16 residues. From germline, CDR1 is SGHRS and CDR2 YFSETQ. The trim removed 0 bases at V and 6 bases at J, leaving 8 bases unmatched. This chain's CDR3 is CASSLGPGGPVNEQFF. The CDR3 bases are TGCGCCAGCAGCTTGGGCCCGGGGGGGCCAGTCAATGAGCAGTTCTTC.

The chain links TRBV7-2 to TRBJ2-3, with TRBD2 matching 9 bases. V shed 2 bases, J shed 2 bases, and the junction held 2 bases outside the gene matches. Germline lookup yields CDR1 SGHTA and CDR2 FQGNSA. The CDR3 is 15 residues long. The CDR3 DNA sequence: TGTGCCAGCAGCTTAAGCGGGGGGAACACAGATACGCAGTATTTT. Protein sequence: CASSLSGGNTDTQYF.

The chain combines TRBV7-2 with TRBJ2-7; tentative D call: TRBD2 (5 bases). CDR1 is SGHTA and CDR2 is FQGNSA in the germline V gene. The CDR3 runs 14 residues. The V end lost 5 bases, the J end lost 3 bases, and 14 bases lay between the germline ends. This CDR3 reads CASSPGSGLYEQYF. Written as DNA, the CDR3 is TGTGCCAGCAGCCCTGGGTCAGGACTCTACGAGCAGTACTTC.